A single sample gave rise to the 10 T cell receptor beta chains below, sequenced in a study of prognosis after radiotherapy for stage I lung cancer. The study amplified the TCR beta CDR3 region from genomic DNA. This amplification was carried out by two rounds of multiplex PCR. Gene-specific primers for each TRBV and TRBJ gene drove first-round PCR. TCRdb re-derived calls from the multiplex PCR reads in MiXCR, one entry per CDR3 protein. Among 30,000 or so distinct CDR3 sequences listed, 30% to 40% were seen once. The source material was PBMCs, sampled before or after stereotactic body radiation therapy (not recorded which). The receptors shown here come from a donor over 45 with non-small cell lung cancer.

This clonotype was seen a handful of times. CDR3 region: CASQTVTEDIGKLFF. DNA of the CDR3: TGTGCCAGCCAAACTGTGACAGAAGATATTGGAAAACTGTTTTTT. This chain connects TRBV19 to TRBJ1-4; perhaps TRBD1 as D (5 bases). This CDR3 region has 15 residues. Trimming shortened V by 9 bases and J by 10 bases, and 24 bases separated the two germline ends. CDR1 and CDR2 from the germline V gene are LNHDA and SQIVND (reference sequence).

Concerning this clonotype itself: A far larger clone is just one base off, so this is likely a read error. The chain links TRBV11-2 to TRBJ2-7; D remains ambiguous. Germline V CDR1 and CDR2: SGHAT, FQNNGV. This CDR3 has 12 residues. Trimming shortened V by 4 bases and J by 1 base, and 5 bases separated the two germline ends. The CDR3 reads CASSSTSYEQYF. DNA for the CDR3: TGTGCCAGCAGCTCGACTTCCTACGAGCAGTACTTC.

In its sample, this clonotype was seen many times. The chain combines TRBV11-2 with TRBJ1-2, with D unresolved. There are 13 residues in the CDR3. Germline CDR1 is SGHAT and CDR2 is FQNNGV. Trimming cost V 1 base and J 4 bases, with 7 bases left between them. The CDR3 DNA sequence: TGTGCCAGCAGCTTAGTACGGTCCTATGGCTACACCTTC. Translated: CASSLVRSYGYTF.

The sample holds many counts of this clonotype. The chain couples TRBV28 to TRBJ1-4; tentatively, D is TRBD1 (5 bases). CDR3 length: 12 residues. Germline CDR1 MDHEN, CDR2 SYDVKM. Trimming shortened V by 4 bases and J by 10 bases, and 10 bases separated the two germline ends. The CDR3 region is CASSWGEGKLFF. CDR3 in DNA: TGTGCCAGCAGTTGGGGGGAAGGAAAACTGTTTTTT.

This clonotype occurred many times. The V gene is TRBV24-1, the J gene TRBJ1-5; D ambiguous. Germline lookup yields CDR1 KGHDR and CDR2 SFDVKD. Deletions cut 3 bases from V and 3 bases from J, with 8 bases between. This CDR3 has 14 amino acids. CDR3 nucleotides: TGTGCCACCAGTGATCACAGACTCAATCAGCCCCAGCATTTT. As protein: CATSDHRLNQPQHF.

Comments on this clonotype: A much more abundant neighbour one base away suggests this may be a read error. The V gene is TRBV9, the J gene TRBJ1-1, with no clear D. Germline assignment: CDR1 SGDLS and CDR2 YYNGEE. This CDR3 is 14 amino acids long. CDR3 DNA: TGTGCCAGCAGCGTGGCGGGCAGCGACACTGAATCTTTCTTT. As protein: CASSVAGSDTESFF.

This clonotype was recorded many times. This chain connects TRBV2 to TRBJ2-7, with no clear D. Germline CDR1 SNHLY, CDR2 FYNNEI. The V and J ends lost 1 base and 2 bases respectively, with 3 bases between them. This CDR3 is 12 amino acids long. DNA of the CDR3: TGTGCCAGCAGTGAAGAAACCTACGAGCAGTACTTC. As protein: CASSEETYEQYF. Complete variable domain (other parts from reference TRBV2 and TRBJ2-7): EPEVTQTPSHQVTQMGQEVILRCVPISNHLYFYWYRQILGQKVEFLVSFYNNEISEKSEIFDDQFSVERPDGSNFTLKIRSTKLEDSAMYFCASSEETYEQYFGPGTRLTVT.

This clonotype has only one observation. The chain links TRBV7-2 to TRBJ2-3; TRBD1 is a possible D gene (6 bases). V shed 0 bases and J shed 0 bases, with 19 bases lying between them. Per the germline V gene, CDR1 is SGHTA and CDR2 is FQGNSA. The CDR3 extends over 19 amino acids. The CDR3 DNA sequence: TGTGCCAGCAGCTTAGCCTCCAGTTTTCGGGACACTAGCACAGATACGCAGTATTTT. Translating gives CASSLASSFRDTSTDTQYF.

This clonotype has a count of ten or more. In DNA form, the CDR3 reads TGTGCCAGCAGTTTTCTGAATGAGCAGTTCTTC. Translated: CASSFLNEQFF. The rearrangement joins TRBV12-3 or TRBV12-4 to TRBJ2-1; no clear D gene. There are 11 residues in the CDR3. V was clipped by 3 bases and J by 7 bases, with 4 bases between them.

This clonotype was detected many times. The chain joins TRBV7-8 to TRBJ2-7, with D possibly TRBD2 on 6 matching bases. CDR1 and CDR2 (germline): SGHVS, FQNEAQ. Deletions cut 5 bases from V and 0 bases from J, with 14 bases between. The CDR3 sequence is 15 residues long. The CDR3 reads CASSPRQTSSYEQYF. CDR3 DNA: TGTGCCAGCAGCCCCCGACAGACTAGCTCCTACGAGCAGTACTTC.